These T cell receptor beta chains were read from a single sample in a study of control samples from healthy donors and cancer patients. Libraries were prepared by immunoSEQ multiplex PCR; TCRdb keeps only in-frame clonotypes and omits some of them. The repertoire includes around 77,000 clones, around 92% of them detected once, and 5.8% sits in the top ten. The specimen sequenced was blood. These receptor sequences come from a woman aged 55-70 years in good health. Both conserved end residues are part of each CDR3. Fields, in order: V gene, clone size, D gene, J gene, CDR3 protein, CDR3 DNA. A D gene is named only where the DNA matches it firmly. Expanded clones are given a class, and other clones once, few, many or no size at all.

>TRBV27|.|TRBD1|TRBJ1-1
CASRTGRVNTEAFF
TGTGCCAGCAGGACAGGGAGAGTGAACACTGAAGCTTTCTTT
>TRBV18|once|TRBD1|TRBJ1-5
CASSPSTGGSNQPQHF
TGTGCCAGCTCACCCTCGACAGGGGGTAGCAATCAGCCCCAGCATTTT
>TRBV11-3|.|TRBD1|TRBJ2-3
CASSPTGGSRTDTQYF
TGTGCCAGCAGCCCGACAGGGGGCTCACGCACAGATACGCAGTATTTT
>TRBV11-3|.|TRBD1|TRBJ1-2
CASSLGRGYGYTF
TGTGCCAGCAGCTTAGGCAGGGGGTATGGCTACACCTTC
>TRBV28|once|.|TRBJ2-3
CASTSSWGRSDTQYF
TGTGCCAGCACCTCGTCCTGGGGGCGGTCAGATACGCAGTATTTT
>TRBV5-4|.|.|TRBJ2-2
CASSLEVGVAGELFF
TGTGCCAGCAGCTTGGAGGTGGGAGTGGCCGGGGAGCTGTTTTTT
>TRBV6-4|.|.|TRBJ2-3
CASRKADQPRSTDTQYF
TGTGCCAGCAGGAAAGCGGACCAGCCACGAAGCACAGATACGCAGTATTTT
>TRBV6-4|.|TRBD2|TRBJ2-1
CASTPSPFNSGRAEDEQFF
TGTGCCAGCACCCCGAGCCCCTTCAATAGCGGGAGGGCCGAAGATGAGCAGTTCTTC
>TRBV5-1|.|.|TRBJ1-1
CASTRDSPGNTEAFF
TGCGCCAGCACAAGGGACTCCCCTGGGAACACTGAAGCTTTCTTT
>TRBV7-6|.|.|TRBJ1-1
CATKRGAQTEAFF
TGTGCTACCAAAAGAGGGGCGCAGACTGAAGCTTTCTTT
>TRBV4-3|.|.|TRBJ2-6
CASSRVTDNVGANVLTF
TGCGCCAGCAGCCGGGTCACGGACAATGTAGGGGCCAACGTCCTGACTTTC
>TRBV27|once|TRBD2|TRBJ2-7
CASSSGGGYEQYF
TGTGCCAGCAGTTCGGGAGGGGGGTACGAGCAGTACTTC
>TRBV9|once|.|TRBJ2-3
CASSVDVILTDTQYF
TGTGCCAGCAGCGTAGATGTTATACTCACAGATACGCAGTATTTT
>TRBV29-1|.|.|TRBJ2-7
CSVPQGAEQYF
TGCAGCGTCCCACAGGGAGCCGAGCAGTACTTC
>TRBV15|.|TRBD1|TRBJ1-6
CATSEGTGWDSPLHF
TGTGCCACCAGCGAGGGGACAGGGTGGGATTCACCCCTCCACTTT
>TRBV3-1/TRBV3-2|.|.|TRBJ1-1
CASSQDGRGRVMNTEAFF
TGTGCCAGCAGCCAAGACGGAAGGGGTAGGGTGATGAACACTGAAGCTTTCTTT
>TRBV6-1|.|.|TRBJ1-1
CASSEISAWGTEAFF
TGTGCCAGCAGTGAAATTTCGGCTTGGGGCACTGAAGCTTTCTTT
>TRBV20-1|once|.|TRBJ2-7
CSASSRASYEQYF
TGCAGTGCTAGTTCCAGGGCCTCCTACGAGCAGTACTTC
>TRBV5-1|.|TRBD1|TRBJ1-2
CASSGGPQGYGYTF
TGCGCCAGCAGCGGGGGGCCACAGGGGTACGGCTACACCTTC
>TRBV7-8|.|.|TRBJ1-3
CASSLADNGNTIYF
TGTGCCAGCAGCTTAGCAGACAATGGAAACACCATATATTTT
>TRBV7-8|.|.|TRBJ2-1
CASSRASPGRSPGEQFF
TGTGCCAGCAGCCGCGCCTCACCGGGACGCTCCCCCGGTGAGCAGTTCTTC
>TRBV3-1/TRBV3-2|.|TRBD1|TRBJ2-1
CASSHTGTGGLFF
TGTGCCAGCAGCCATACCGGGACAGGGGGATTATTCTTC
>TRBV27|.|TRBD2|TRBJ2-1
CASSWTSGSTNEQFF
TGTGCCAGCAGTTGGACTAGCGGGAGTACGAATGAGCAGTTCTTC
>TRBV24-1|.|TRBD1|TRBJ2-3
CATSDWTGGSTDTQYF
TGTGCCACCAGTGATTGGACAGGGGGTAGCACAGATACGCAGTATTTT
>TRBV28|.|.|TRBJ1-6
CASSLANSPLHF
TGTGCCAGCAGTTTAGCTAATTCACCCCTCCACTTT
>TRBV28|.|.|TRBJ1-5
CASSLWCCNQPQHF
TGTGCCAGCAGCCTATGGTGTTGCAATCAGCCCCAGCATTTT
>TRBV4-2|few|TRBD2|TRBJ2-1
CASSQRLAGGVEQFF
TGTGCCAGCAGCCAAAGACTAGCGGGAGGGGTTGAGCAGTTCTTC
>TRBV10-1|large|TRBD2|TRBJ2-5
CASSEAGASGETQYF
TGCGCCAGCAGTGAAGCGGGGGCCTCCGGGGAGACCCAGTACTTC
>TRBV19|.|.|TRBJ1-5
CASGPAGSNQPQHF
TGTGCCAGTGGCCCGGCAGGGAGCAATCAGCCCCAGCATTTT
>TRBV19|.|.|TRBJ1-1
CASTWGGNTEAFF
TGTGCCAGTACCTGGGGGGGGAACACTGAAGCTTTCTTT
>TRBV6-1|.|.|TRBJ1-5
CASSEGQYSNQPQHF
TGTGCCAGCAGTGAAGGACAGTATAGCAATCAGCCCCAGCATTTT
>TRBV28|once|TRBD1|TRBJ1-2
CASSLGTGGDGYTF
TGTGCCAGCAGCCTAGGGACAGGGGGGGACGGCTACACCTTC
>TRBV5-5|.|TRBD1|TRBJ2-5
CASSRLGTEQETQYF
TGTGCCAGCAGCCGTTTAGGGACAGAACAAGAGACCCAGTACTTC
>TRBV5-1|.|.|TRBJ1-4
CASSSTPATNEKLFF
TGCGCCAGCAGCTCAACCCCTGCAACTAATGAAAAACTGTTTTTT
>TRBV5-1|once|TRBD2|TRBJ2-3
CASSATSGRGTDTQYF
TGCGCCAGCAGCGCGACTAGCGGGAGGGGCACAGATACGCAGTATTTT
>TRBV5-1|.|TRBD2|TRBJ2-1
CASSLSGAGTSGNNEQFF
TGCGCCAGCAGCTTGTCGGGCGCGGGGACTAGCGGGAACAATGAGCAGTTCTTC
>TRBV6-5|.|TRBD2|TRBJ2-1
CASSWALAGSYNEQFF
TGTGCCAGCAGTTGGGCCCTAGCGGGCTCCTACAATGAGCAGTTCTTC
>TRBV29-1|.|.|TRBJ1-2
CSVEAENYGYTF
TGCAGCGTTGAAGCAGAGAACTATGGCTACACCTTC
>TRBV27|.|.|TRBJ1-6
CASSFDLPSTRALNSPLHF
TGTGCCAGCAGTTTCGACCTCCCCAGTACTCGTGCGCTAAATTCACCCCTCCACTTT
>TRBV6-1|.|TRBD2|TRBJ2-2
CASSEAQGGRGRTGELFF
TGTGCCAGCAGTGAAGCTCAGGGAGGGCGAGGGCGGACCGGGGAGCTGTTTTTT
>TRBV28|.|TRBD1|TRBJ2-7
CASIPAGTGGPYEQYF
TGTGCCAGCATACCGGCCGGGACAGGGGGGCCCTACGAGCAGTACTTC